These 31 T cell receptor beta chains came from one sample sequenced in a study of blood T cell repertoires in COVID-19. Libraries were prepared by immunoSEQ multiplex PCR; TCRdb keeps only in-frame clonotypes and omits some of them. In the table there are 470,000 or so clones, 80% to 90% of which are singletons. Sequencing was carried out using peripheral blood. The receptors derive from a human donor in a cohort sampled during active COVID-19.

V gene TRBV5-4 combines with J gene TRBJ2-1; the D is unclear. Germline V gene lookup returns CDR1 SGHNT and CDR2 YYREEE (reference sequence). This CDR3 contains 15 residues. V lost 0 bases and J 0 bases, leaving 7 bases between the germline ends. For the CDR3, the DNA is TGTGCCAGCAGCTTGGGTTTCGGCTCCTACAATGAGCAGTTCTTC. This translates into CASSLGFGSYNEQFF. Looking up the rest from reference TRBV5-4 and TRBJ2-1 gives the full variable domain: ETGVTQSPTHLIKTRGQQVTLRCSSQSGHNTVSWYQQALGQGPQFIFQYYREEENGRGNFPPRFSGLQFPNYSSELNVNALELDDSALYLCASSLGFGSYNEQFFGPGTRLTVL.

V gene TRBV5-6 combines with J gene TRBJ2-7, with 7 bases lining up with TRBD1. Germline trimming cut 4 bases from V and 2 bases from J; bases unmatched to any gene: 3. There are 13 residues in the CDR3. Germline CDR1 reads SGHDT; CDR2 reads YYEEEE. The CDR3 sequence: CASSTGTAYEQYF. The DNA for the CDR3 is TGTGCCAGCAGCACCGGGACAGCCTACGAGCAGTACTTC.

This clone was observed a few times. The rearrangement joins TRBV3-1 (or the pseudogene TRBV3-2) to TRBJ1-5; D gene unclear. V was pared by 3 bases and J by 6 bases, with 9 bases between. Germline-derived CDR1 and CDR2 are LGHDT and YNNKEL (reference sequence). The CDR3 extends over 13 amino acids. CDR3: CASSQRAAQPQHF. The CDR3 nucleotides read TGTGCCAGCAGCCAGAGGGCAGCTCAGCCCCAGCATTTT.

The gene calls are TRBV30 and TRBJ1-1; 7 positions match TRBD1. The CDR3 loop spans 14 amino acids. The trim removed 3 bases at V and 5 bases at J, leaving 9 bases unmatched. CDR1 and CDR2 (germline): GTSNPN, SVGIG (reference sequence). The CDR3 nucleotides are TGTGCCTGGAGCTTGGACAGCAGGGGGACTGAAGCTTTCTTT. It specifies CAWSLDSRGTEAFF.

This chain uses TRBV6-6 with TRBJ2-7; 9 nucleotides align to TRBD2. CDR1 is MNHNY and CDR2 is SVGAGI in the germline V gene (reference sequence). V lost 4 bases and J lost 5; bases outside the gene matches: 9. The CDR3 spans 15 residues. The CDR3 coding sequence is TGTGCCAGCAGTTCGCGACTAGCGGAGGCCGACGAGCAGTACTTC. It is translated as CASSSRLAEADEQYF.

CDR3 protein: CASSRKTGLNTEAFF. CDR3 nucleotides: TGTGCCAGCAGCCGAAAGACAGGATTGAACACTGAAGCTTTCTTT. V is TRBV3-1 (or the pseudogene TRBV3-2) and J is TRBJ1-1, with D tentatively TRBD1 (6 bases). V lost 4 bases and J lost 0, with 12 bases in between. CDR1 and CDR2 from the germline V gene are LGHDT and YNNKEL (reference sequence). The CDR3 runs to 15 residues.

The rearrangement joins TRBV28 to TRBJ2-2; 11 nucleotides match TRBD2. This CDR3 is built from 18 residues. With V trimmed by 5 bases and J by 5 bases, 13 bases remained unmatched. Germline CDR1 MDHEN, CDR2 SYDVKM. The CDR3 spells CASSPTGVAGGQTGELFF. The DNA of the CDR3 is TGTGCCAGCAGTCCGACGGGAGTAGCGGGAGGGCAAACCGGGGAGCTGTTTTTT.

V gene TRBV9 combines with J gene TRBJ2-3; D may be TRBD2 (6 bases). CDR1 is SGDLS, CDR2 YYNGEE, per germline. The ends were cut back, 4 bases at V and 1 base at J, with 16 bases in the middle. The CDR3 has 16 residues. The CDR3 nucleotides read TGTGCCAGCAGCTCCCCAAAGTTAGCGGGCACAGATACGCAGTATTTT. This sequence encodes CASSSPKLAGTDTQYF.

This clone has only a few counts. The CDR3 nucleotides are TGTGCCAGCAGCCCTCGGGCGGGGAGTGAAAAACTGTTTTTT. This encodes CASSPRAGSEKLFF. The chain recombines TRBV27 with TRBJ1-4; D unclear. V lost 6 bases, J lost 7 bases, and 15 bases lay in between. Germline CDR1 is MNHEY and CDR2 is SMNVEV (reference sequence). The length of the CDR3 is 14 residues.

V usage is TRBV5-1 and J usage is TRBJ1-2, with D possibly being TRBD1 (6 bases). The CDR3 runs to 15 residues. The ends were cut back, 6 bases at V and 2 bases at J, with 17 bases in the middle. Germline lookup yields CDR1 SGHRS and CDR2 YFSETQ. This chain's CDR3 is CASTLGGGANYGYTF. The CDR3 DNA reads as TGCGCCAGCACCCTGGGGGGGGGCGCAAACTATGGCTACACCTTC.

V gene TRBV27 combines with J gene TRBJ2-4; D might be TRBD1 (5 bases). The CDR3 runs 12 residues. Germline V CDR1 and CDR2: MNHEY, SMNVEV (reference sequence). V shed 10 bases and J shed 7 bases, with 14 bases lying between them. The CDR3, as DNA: TGTGCCACCTTGGACACTACGAACATTCAGTACTTC. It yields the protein CATLDTTNIQYF.

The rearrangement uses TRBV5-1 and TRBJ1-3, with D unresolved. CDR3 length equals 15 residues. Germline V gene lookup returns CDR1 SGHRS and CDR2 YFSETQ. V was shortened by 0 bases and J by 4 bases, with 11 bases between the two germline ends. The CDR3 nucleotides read TGCGCCAGCAGCTTGGTTTCAGGATCGGGAAACACCATATATTTT. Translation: CASSLVSGSGNTIYF.

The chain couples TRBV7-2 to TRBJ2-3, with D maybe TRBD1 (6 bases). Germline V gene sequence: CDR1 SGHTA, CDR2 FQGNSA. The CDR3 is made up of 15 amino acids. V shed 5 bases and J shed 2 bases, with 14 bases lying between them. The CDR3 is CASSTQGLDTDTQYF. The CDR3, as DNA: TGTGCCAGCAGCACACAGGGTTTGGACACAGATACGCAGTATTTT. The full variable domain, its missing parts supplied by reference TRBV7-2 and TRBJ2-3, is GAGVSQSPSNKVTEKGKDVELRCDPISGHTALYWYRQSLGQGLEFLIYFQGNSAPDKSGLPSDRFSAERTGGSVSTLTIQRTQQEDSAVYLCASSTQGLDTDTQYFGPGTRLTVL.

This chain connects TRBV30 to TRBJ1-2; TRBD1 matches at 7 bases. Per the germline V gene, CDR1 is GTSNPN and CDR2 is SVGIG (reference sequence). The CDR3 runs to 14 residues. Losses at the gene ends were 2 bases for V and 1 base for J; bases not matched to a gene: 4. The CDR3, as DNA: TGTGCCTGGAGTCCTCACAGGGGTAACTATGGCTACACCTTC. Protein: CAWSPHRGNYGYTF.

The DNA for the CDR3 is TGTGCCAGCAGCGTAGCACTACTAGCGGGCACCGGGGAGCTGTTTTTT. The encoded protein is CASSVALLAGTGELFF. J is TRBJ2-2 and V is TRBV9; TRBD2 agrees at 9 bases. CDR1 and CDR2 from the germline V gene are SGDLS and YYNGEE. V lost 0 bases and J lost 4; bases outside the gene matches: 4. This CDR3 has 16 amino acids.

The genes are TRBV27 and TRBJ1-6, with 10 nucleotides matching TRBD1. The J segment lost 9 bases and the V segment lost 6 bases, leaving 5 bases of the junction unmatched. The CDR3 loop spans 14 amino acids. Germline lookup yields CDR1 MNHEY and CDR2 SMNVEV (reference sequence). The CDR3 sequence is CASSLDRGPSPLHF. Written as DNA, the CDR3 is TGTGCCAGCAGCCTAGACAGGGGGCCTTCACCCCTCCACTTT.

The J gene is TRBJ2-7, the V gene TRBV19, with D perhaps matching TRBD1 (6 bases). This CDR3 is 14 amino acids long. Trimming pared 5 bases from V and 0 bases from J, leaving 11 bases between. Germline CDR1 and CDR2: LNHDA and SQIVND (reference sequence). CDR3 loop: CASSPRTASYEQYF. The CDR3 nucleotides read TGTGCCAGTAGTCCCCGGACAGCCTCCTACGAGCAGTACTTC.

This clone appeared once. CDR3 region: CASSFRWGPGTDTQYF. The CDR3 DNA follows: TGTGCCAGCAGTTTCCGGTGGGGGCCCGGCACAGATACGCAGTATTTT. The genes are TRBV6-5 and TRBJ2-3; maybe TRBD1 (6 bases). V was shortened by 4 bases and J by 1 base, with 15 bases between the two germline ends. CDR3 length equals 16 residues. Looked up from germline, CDR1 is MNHEY and CDR2 is SVGAGI.

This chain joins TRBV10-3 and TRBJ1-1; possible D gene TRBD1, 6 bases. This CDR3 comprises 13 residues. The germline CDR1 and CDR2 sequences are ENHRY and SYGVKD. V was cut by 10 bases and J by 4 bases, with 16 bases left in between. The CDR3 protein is CASGGQQLTEAFF. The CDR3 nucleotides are TGTGCCAGCGGCGGACAGCAGCTCACTGAAGCTTTCTTT.

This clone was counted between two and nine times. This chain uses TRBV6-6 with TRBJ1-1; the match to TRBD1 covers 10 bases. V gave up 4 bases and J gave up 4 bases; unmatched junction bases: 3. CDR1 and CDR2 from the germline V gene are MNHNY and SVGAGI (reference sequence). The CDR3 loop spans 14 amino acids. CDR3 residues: CASSSRTGGTEAFF. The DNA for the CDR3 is TGTGCCAGCAGTTCACGGACAGGGGGCACTGAAGCTTTCTTT.

Here the CDR3 DNA reads TGTGCCAGCAGCCAAGATCTAGTAGCGGGAGTCTCCACAGATACGCAGTATTTT. Translating it yields CASSQDLVAGVSTDTQYF. V is TRBV4-2 and J is TRBJ2-3, with TRBD2 matching over 9 bases. The germline gives CDR1 LGHNA, CDR2 YNFKEQ. The CDR3 runs 18 residues. The J segment lost 2 bases and the V segment lost 0 bases, leaving 9 bases of the junction unmatched.

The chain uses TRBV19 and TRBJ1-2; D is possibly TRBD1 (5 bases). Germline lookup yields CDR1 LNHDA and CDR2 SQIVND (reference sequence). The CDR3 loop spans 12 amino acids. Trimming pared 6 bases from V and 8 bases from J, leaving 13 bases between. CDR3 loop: CASRGQGAGYTF. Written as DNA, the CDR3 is TGTGCCAGTAGGGGCCAGGGCGCCGGCTACACCTTC. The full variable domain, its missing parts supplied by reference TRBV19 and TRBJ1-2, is DGGITQSPKYLFRKEGQNVTLSCEQNLNHDAMYWYRQDPGQGLRLIYYSQIVNDFQKGDIAEGYSVSREKKESFPLTVTSAQKNPTAFYLCASRGQGAGYTFGSGTRLTVV.

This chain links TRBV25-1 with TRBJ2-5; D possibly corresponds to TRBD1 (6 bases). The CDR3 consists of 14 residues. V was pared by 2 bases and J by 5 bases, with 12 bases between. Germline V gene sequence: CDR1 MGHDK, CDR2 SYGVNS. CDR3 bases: TGTGCCAGCAGTGAACGACAGGCAGGCGAGACCCAGTACTTC. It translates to CASSERQAGETQYF.

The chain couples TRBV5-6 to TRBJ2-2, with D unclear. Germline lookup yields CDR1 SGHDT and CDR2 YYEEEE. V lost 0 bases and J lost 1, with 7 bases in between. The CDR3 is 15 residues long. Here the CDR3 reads CASSLEARNTGELFF. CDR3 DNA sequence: TGTGCCAGCAGCTTGGAAGCGAGGAACACCGGGGAGCTGTTTTTT.

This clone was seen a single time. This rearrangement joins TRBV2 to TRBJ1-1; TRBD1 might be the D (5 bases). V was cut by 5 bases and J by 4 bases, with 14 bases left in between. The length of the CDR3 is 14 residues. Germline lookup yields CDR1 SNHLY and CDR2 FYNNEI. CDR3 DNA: TGTGCCAGCAGTTCCTCGGGGGTGGGCACTGAAGCTTTCTTT. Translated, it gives CASSSSGVGTEAFF.

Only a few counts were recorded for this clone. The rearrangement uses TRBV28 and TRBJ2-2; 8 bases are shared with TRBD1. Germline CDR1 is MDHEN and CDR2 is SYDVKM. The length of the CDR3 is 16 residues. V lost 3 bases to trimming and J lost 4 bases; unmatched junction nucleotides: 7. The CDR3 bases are TGTGCCAGCAGTTTTATGGACAGGGCCATCACCGGGGAGCTGTTTTTT. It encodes CASSFMDRAITGELFF.

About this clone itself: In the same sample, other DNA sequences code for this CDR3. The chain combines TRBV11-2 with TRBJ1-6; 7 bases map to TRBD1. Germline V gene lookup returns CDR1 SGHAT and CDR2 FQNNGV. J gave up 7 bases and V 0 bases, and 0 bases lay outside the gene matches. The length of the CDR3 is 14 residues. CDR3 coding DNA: TGTGCCAGCAGCTTAGACAGGGGGAATTCACCCCTCCACTTT. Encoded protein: CASSLDRGNSPLHF. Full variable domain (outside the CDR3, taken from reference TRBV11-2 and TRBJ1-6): EAGVAQSPRYKIIEKRQSVAFWCNPISGHATLYWYQQILGQGPKLLIQFQNNGVVDDSQLPKDRFSAERLKGVDSTLKIQPAKLEDSAVYLCASSLDRGNSPLHFGNGTRLTVT.

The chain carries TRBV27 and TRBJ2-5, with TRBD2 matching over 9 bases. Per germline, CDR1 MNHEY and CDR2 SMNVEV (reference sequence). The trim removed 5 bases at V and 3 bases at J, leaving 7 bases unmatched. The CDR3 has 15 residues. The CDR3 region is CASSGAGGIKETQYF. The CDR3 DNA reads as TGTGCCAGCAGTGGAGCGGGAGGCATAAAAGAGACCCAGTACTTC.

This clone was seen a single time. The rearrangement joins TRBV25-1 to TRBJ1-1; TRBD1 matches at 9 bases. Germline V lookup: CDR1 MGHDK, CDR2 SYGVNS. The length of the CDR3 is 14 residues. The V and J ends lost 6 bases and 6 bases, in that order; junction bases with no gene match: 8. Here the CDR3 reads CASRSAGDRAEAFF. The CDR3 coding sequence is TGTGCCAGCAGGAGCGCGGGGGACAGGGCTGAAGCTTTCTTT. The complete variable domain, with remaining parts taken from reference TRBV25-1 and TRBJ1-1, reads EADIYQTPRYLVIGTGKKITLECSQTMGHDKMYWYQQDPGMELHLIHYSYGVNSTEKGDLSSESTVSRIRTEHFPLTLESARPSHTSQYLCASRSAGDRAEAFFGQGTRLTVV.

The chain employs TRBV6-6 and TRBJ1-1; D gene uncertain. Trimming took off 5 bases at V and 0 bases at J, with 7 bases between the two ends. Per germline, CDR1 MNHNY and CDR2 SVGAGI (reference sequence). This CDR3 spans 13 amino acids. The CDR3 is CASSREMNTEAFF. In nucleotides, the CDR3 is TGTGCCAGCAGTCGAGAGATGAACACTGAAGCTTTCTTT.

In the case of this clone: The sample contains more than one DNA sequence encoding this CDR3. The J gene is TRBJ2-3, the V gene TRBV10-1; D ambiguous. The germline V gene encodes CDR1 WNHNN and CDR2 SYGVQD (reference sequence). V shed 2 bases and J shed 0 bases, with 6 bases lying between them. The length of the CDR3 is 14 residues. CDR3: CASSESLSTDTQYF. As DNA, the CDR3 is TGCGCCAGCAGTGAGAGCCTAAGCACAGATACGCAGTATTTT.